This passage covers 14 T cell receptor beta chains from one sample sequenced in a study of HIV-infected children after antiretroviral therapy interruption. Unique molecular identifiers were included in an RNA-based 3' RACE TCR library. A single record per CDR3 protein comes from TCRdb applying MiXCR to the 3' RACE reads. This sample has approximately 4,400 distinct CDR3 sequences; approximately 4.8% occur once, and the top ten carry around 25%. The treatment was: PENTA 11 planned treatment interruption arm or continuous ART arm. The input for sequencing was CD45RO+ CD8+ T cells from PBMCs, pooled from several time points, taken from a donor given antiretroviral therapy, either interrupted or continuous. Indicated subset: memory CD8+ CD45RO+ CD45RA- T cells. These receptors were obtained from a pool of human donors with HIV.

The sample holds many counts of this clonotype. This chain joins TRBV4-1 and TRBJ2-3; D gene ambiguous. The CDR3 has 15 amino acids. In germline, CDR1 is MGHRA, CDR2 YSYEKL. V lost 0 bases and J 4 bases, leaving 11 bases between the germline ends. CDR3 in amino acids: CASSQEDPLPDTQYF. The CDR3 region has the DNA TGCGCCAGCAGCCAAGAGGACCCGTTGCCAGATACGCAGTATTTT.

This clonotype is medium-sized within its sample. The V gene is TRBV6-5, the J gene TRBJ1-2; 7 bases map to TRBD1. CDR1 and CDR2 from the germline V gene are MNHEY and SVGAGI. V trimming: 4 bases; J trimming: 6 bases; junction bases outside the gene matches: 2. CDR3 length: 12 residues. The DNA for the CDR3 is TGTGCCAGCAGTTCAGGGGGGGATGGCTACACCTTC. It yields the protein CASSSGGDGYTF.

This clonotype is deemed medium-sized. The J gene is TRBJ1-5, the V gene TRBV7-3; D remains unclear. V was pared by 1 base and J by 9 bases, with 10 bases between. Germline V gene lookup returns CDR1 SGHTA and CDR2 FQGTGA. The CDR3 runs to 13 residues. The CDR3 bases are TGTGCCAGCAGCTTAATGGAGGGATGGCCCCAGCATTTT. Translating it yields CASSLMEGWPQHF. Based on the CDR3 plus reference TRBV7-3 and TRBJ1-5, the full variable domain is GAGVSQTPSNKVTEKGKYVELRCDPISGHTALYWYRQSLGQGPEFLIYFQGTGAADDSGLPNDRFFAVRPEGSVSTLKIQRTERGDSAVYLCASSLMEGWPQHFGDGTRLSIL.

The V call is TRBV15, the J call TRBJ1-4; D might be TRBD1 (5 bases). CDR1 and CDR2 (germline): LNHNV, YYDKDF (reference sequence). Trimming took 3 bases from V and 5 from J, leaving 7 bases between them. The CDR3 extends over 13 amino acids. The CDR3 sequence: CATSSGGNEKLFF. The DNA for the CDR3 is TGTGCCACCAGCAGTGGGGGGAATGAAAAACTGTTTTTT.

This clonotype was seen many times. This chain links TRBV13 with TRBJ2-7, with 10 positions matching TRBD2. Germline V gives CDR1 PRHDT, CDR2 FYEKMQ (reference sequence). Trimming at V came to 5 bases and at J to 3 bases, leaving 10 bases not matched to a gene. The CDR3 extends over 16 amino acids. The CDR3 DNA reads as TGTGCCAGCAGCCTTAGACTAGCGGGCTCATTCTACGAGCAGTACTTC. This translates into CASSLRLAGSFYEQYF.

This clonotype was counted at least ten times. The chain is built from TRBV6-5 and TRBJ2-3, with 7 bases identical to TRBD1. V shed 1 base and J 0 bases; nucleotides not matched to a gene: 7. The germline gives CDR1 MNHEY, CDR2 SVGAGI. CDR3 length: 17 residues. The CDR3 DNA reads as TGTGCCAGCAGTTACTATCCGGGACAGAGAAGCACAGATACGCAGTATTTT. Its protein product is CASSYYPGQRSTDTQYF.

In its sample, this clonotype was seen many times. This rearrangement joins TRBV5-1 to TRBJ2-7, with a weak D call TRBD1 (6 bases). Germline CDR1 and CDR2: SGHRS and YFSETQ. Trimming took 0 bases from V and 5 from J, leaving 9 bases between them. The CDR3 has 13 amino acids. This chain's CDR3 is CASSLGRGNEQYF. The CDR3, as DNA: TGCGCCAGCAGCTTGGGCAGGGGTAACGAGCAGTACTTC.

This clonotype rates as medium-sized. This CDR3 is CSVEESSTDTQYF. In nucleotides, the CDR3 is TGCAGCGTTGAAGAATCTAGCACAGATACGCAGTATTTT. The V and J genes are TRBV29-1 and TRBJ2-3; no reliable D call. This CDR3 is 13 amino acids long. Germline CDR1 and CDR2: SQVTM and ANQGSEA. The V end lost 0 bases, the J end lost 0 bases, and 4 bases lay between the germline ends.

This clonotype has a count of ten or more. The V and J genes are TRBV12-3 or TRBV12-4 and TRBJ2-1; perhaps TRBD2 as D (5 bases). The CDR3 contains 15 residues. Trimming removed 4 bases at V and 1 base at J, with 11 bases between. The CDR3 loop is CASSYGVGSYNEQFF. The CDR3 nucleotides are TGTGCCAGCAGTTACGGGGTGGGGTCCTACAATGAGCAGTTCTTC.

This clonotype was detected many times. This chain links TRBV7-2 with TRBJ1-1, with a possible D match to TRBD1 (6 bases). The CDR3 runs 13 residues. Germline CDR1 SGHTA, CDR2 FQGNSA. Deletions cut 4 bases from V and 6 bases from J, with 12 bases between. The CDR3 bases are TGTGCCAGCAGCTCGGGGGCGGGGGCTGAAGCTTTCTTT. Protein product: CASSSGAGAEAFF.

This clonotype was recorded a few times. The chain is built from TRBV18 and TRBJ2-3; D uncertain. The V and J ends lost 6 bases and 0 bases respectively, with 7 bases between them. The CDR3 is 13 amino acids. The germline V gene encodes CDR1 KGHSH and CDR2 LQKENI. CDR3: CASSLGSTDTQYF. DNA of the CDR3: TGTGCCAGCTCGCTTGGGAGCACAGATACGCAGTATTTT.

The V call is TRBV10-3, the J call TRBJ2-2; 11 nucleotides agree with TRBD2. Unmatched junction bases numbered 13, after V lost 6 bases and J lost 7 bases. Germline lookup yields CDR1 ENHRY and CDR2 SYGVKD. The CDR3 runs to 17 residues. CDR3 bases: TGTGCCATCAGCAAGACTAGCGGGGTTGGTTTAAACGGGGAGCTGTTTTTT. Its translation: CAISKTSGVGLNGELFF.

CDR3 nucleotides: TGCGCCAGCAGCTTGGAATATGGAGCGGGGCGCTCCTACGAGCAGTACTTC. Translation gives CASSLEYGAGRSYEQYF. The J gene is TRBJ2-7, the V gene TRBV5-1; TRBD2 matches 7 bases. After removal of 0 bases from V and 0 bases from J, the junction contained 9 bases not matched to a gene. Germline CDR1 SGHRS, CDR2 YFSETQ. The CDR3 sequence is 17 residues long.

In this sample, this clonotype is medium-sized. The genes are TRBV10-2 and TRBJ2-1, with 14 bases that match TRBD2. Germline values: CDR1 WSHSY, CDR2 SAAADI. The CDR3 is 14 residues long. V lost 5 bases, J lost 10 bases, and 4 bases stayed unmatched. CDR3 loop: CASSYGLAGGEQFF. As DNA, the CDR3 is TGCGCCAGCAGTTATGGACTAGCGGGGGGAGAGCAGTTCTTC.